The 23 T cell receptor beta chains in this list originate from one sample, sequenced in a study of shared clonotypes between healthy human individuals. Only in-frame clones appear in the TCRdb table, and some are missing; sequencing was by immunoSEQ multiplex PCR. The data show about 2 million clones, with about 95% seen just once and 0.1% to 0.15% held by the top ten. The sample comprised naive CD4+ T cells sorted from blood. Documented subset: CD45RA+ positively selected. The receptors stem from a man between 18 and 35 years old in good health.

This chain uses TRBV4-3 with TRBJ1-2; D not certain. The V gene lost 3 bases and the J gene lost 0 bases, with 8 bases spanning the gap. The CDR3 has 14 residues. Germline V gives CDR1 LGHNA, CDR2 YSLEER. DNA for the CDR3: TGCGCCAGCAGCCAGCTGACAACTAACTATGGCTACACCTTC. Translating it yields CASSQLTTNYGYTF.

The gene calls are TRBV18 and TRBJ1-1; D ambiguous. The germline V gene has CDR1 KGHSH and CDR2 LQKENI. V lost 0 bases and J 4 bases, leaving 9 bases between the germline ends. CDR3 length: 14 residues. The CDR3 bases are TGTGCCAGCTCACCACCAACGAAATCCACTGAAGCTTTCTTT. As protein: CASSPPTKSTEAFF.

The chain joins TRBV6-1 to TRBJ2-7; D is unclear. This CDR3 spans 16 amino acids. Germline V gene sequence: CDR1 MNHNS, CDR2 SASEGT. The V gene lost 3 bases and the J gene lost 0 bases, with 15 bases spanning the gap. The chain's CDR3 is CASSEPTDFFSYEQYF. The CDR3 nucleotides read TGTGCCAGCAGTGAGCCAACAGATTTTTTCTCCTACGAGCAGTACTTC.

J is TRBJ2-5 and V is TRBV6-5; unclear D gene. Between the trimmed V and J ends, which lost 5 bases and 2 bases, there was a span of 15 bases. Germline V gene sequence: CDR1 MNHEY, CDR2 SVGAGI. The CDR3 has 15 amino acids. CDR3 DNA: TGTGCCAGCAGTAGGACCGCTTTAACACAAGAGACCCAGTACTTC. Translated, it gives CASSRTALTQETQYF.

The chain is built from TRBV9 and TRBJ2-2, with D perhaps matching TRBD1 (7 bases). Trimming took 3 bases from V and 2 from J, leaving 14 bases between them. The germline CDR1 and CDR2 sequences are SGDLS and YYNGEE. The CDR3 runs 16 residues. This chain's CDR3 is CASSARQGLNTGELFF. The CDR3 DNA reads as TGTGCCAGCAGCGCTAGACAGGGACTTAACACCGGGGAGCTGTTTTTT.

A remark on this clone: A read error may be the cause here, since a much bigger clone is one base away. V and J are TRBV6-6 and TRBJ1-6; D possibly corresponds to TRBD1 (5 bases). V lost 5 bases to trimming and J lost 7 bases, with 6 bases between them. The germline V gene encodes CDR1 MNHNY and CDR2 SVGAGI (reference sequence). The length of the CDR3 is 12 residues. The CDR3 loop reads CASSEGNSPLHF. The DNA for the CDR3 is TGTGCCAGCAGTGAGGGGAATTCACCCCTCCACTTT.

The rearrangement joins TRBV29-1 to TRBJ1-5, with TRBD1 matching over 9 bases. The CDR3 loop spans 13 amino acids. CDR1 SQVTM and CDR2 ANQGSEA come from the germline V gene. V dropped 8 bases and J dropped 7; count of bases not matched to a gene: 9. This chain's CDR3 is CSTITGGDQPQHF. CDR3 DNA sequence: TGCAGCACCATAACAGGGGGCGACCAGCCCCAGCATTTT.

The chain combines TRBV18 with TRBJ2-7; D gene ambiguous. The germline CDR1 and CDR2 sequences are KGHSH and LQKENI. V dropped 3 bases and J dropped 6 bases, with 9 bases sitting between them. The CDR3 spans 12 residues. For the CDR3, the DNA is TGTGCCAGCTCACCCTCGATGGGCGAGCAGTACTTC. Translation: CASSPSMGEQYF. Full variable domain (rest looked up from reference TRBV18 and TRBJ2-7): NAGVMQNPRHLVRRRGQEARLRCSPMKGHSHVYWYRQLPEEGLKFMVYLQKENIIDESGMPKERFSAEFPKEGPSILRIQQVVRGDSAAYFCASSPSMGEQYFGPGTRLTVT.

The CDR3 reads CASSPAEPSSGANVLTF. CDR3 coding DNA: TGCGCCAGCAGTCCGGCGGAGCCGTCCTCTGGGGCCAACGTCCTGACTTTC. The V call is TRBV5-1, the J call TRBJ2-6; no definite D call. The germline CDR1 and CDR2 sequences are SGHRS and YFSETQ. The CDR3 is 17 amino acids. Between the trimmed V and J ends, which lost 5 bases and 0 bases, there was a span of 15 bases. Full variable domain (missing parts from reference TRBV5-1 and TRBJ2-6): KAGVTQTPRYLIKTRGQQVTLSCSPISGHRSVSWYQQTPGQGLQFLFEYFSETQRNKGNFPGRFSGRQFSNSRSEMNVSTLELGDSALYLCASSPAEPSSGANVLTFGAGSRLTVL.

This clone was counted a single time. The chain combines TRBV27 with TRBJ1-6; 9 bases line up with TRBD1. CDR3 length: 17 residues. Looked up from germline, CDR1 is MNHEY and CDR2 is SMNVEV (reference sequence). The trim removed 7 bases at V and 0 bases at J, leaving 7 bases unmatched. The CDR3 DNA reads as TGTGCCAGCACCGGGACAGGGCAGAGCTCCTATAATTCACCCCTCCACTTT. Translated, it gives CASTGTGQSSYNSPLHF.

The CDR3 loop reads CASSDDRVLGDTQYF. CDR3 DNA: TGCGCCAGCAGCGACGACAGGGTCCTGGGAGATACGCAGTATTTT. The rearrangement joins TRBV4-1 to TRBJ2-3; 7 bases agree with TRBD1. The CDR3 extends over 15 amino acids. After removal of 5 bases from V and 5 bases from J, the junction contained 10 bases not matched to a gene. The germline CDR1 and CDR2 sequences are MGHRA and YSYEKL.

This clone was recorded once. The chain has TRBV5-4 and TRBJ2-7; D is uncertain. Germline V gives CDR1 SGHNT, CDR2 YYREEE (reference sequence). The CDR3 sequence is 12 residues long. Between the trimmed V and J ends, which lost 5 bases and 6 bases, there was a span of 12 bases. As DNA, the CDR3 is TGTGCCAGCAGACCCGCAACGGGCGAGCAGTACTTC. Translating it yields CASRPATGEQYF.

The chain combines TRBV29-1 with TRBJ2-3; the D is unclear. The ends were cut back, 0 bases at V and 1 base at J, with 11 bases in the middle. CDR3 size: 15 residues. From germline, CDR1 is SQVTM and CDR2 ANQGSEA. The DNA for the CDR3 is TGCAGCGTTGAAGATAGGAACGAGGGCACAGATACGCAGTATTTT. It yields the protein CSVEDRNEGTDTQYF.

The CDR3 region has the DNA TGTGCCAGCAGGAGCTCCTACGAGCAGTACTTC. This codes for CASRSSYEQYF. The rearrangement links TRBV28 to TRBJ2-7; no reliable D call. The CDR3 covers 11 residues. V lost 6 bases and J 0 bases, leaving 3 bases between the germline ends. The V gene's germline CDR1 is MDHEN and CDR2 SYDVKM.

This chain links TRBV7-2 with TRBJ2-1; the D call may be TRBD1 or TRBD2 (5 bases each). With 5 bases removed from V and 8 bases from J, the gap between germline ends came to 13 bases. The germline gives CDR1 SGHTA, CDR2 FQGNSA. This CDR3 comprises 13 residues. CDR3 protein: CASSGPRGDEQFF. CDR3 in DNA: TGTGCCAGCAGCGGACCTAGAGGGGATGAGCAGTTCTTC.

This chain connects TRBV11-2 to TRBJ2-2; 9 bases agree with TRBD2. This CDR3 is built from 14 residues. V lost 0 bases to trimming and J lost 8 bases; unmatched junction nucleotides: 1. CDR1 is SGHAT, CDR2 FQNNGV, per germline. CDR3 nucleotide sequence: TGTGCCAGCAGCTTAGATAGCGGGAGTGGGGAGCTGTTTTTT. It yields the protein CASSLDSGSGELFF.

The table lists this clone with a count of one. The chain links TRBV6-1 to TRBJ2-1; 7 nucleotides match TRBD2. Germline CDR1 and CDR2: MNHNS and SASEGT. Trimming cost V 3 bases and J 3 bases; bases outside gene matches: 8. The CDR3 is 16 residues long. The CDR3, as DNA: TGTGCCAGCAGTGACCTTTGGCGGGAGATCTACAATGAGCAGTTCTTC. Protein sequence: CASSDLWREIYNEQFF.

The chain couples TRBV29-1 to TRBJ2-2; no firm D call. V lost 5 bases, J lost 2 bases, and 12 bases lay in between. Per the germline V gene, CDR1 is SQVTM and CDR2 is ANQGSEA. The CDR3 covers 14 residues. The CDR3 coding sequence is TGCAGCGTTATGGCAGGCCCCAACACCGGGGAGCTGTTTTTT. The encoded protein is CSVMAGPNTGELFF.

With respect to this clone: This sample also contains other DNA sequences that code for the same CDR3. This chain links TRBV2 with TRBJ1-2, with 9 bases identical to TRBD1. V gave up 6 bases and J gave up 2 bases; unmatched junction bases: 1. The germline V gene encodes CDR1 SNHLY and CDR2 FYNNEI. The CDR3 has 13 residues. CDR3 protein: CASRTGGNYGYTF. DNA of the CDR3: TGTGCCAGCAGGACAGGGGGGAACTATGGCTACACCTTC.

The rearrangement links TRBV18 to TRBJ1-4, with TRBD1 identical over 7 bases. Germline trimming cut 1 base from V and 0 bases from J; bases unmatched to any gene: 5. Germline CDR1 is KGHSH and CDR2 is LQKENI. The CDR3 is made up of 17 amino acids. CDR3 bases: TGTGCCAGCTCACCACTTTCCGGGACAGCAACTAATGAAAAACTGTTTTTT. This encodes CASSPLSGTATNEKLFF.

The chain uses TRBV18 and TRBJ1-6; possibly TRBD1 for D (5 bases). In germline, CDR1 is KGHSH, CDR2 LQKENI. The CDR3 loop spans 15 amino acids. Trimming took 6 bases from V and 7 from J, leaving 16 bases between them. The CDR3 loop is CASSHRDDGNSPLHF. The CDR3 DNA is TGTGCCAGCTCGCACCGGGACGACGGAAATTCACCCCTCCACTTT.

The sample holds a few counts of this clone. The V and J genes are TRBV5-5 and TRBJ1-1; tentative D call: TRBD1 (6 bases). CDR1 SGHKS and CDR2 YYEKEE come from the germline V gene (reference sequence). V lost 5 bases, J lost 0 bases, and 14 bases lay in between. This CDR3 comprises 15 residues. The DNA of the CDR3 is TGTGCCAGCAGAAGTGGACAGCACATGAACACTGAAGCTTTCTTT. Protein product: CASRSGQHMNTEAFF. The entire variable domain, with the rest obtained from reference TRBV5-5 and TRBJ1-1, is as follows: DAGVTQSPTHLIKTRGQQVTLRCSPISGHKSVSWYQQVLGQGPQFIFQYYEKEERGRGNFPDRFSARQFPNYSSELNVNALLLGDSALYLCASRSGQHMNTEAFFGQGTRLTVV.

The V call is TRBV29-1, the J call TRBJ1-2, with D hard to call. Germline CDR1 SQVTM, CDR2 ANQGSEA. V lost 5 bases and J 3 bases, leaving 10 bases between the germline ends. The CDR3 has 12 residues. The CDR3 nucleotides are TGCAGCGTTAGGGAACAAGACTATGGCTACACCTTC. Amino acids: CSVREQDYGYTF.